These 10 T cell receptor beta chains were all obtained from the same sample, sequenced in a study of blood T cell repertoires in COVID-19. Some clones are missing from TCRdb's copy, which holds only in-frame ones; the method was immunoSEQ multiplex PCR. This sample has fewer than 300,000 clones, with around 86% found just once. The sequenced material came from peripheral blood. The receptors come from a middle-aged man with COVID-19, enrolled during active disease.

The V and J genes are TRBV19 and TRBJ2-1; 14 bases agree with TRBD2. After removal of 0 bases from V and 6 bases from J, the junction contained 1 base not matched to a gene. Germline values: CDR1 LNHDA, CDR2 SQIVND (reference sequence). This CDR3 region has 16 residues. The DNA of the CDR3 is TGTGCCAGTAGTATAGAGACTAGCGGGAGGGCCAATGAGCAGTTCTTC. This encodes CASSIETSGRANEQFF.

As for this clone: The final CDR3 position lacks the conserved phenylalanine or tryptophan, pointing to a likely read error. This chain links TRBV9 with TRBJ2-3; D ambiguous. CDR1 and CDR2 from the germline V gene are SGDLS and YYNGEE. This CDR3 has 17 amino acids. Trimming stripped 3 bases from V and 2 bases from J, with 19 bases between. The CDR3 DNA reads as TGTGCCAGCAGCGCCCCGCTCGGAAAAACAAACACAGATACGCAGTATTCT. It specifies CASSAPLGKTNTDTQYS.

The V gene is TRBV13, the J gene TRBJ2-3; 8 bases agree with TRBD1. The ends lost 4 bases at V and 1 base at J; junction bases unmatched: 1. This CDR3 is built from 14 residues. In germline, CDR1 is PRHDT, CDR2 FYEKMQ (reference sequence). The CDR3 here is CASSSGQGTDTQYF. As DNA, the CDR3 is TGTGCCAGCAGCTCGGGACAGGGCACAGATACGCAGTATTTT.

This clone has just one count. The CDR3 DNA is TGTGCCTGGAGTCGGCCGGGGCAGCCCCAGCATTTT. This sequence encodes CAWSRPGQPQHF. The chain employs TRBV30 and TRBJ1-5, with D hard to call. Trimming took 2 bases from V and 7 from J, leaving 9 bases between them. The CDR3 totals 12 residues. In germline, CDR1 is GTSNPN, CDR2 SVGIG (reference sequence).

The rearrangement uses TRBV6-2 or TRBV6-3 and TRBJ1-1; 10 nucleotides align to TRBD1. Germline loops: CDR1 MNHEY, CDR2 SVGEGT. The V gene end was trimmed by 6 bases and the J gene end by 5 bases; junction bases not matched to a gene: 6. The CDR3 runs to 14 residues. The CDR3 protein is CASSRQGAETEAFF. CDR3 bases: TGTGCCAGCAGCCGACAGGGGGCAGAAACTGAAGCTTTCTTT.

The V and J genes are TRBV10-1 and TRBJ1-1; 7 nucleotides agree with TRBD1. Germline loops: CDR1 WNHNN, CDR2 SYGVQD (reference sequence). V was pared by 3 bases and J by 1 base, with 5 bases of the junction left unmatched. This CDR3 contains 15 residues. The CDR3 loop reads CASSDPGTENTEAFF. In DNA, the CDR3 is TGCGCCAGCAGTGATCCAGGGACAGAGAACACTGAAGCTTTCTTT.

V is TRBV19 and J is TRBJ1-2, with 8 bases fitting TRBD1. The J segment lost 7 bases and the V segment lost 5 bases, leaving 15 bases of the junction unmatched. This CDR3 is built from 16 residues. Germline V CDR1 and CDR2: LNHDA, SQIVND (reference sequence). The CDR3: CASSEGQVATSRGYTF. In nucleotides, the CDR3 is TGTGCCAGTAGTGAGGGACAGGTAGCAACTAGTCGTGGCTACACCTTC.

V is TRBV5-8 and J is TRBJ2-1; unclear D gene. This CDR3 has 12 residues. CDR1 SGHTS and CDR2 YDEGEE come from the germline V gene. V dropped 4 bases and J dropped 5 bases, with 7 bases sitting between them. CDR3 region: CASSQANNEQFF. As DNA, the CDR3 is TGTGCCAGCAGCCAGGCAAACAATGAGCAGTTCTTC.

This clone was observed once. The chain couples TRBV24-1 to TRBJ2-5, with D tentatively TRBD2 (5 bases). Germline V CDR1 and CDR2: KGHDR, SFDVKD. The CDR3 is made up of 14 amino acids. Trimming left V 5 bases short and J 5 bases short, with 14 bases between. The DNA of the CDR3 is TGTGCCACCAGTGGCGTAAGAGGGTTGGAGACCCAGTACTTC. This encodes CATSGVRGLETQYF.

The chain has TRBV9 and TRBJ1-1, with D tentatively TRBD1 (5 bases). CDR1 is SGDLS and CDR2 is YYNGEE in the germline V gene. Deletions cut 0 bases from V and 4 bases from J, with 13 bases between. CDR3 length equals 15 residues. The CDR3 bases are TGTGCCAGCAGCGTAGATTACAGGAGGGTCACTGAAGCTTTCTTT. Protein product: CASSVDYRRVTEAFF.